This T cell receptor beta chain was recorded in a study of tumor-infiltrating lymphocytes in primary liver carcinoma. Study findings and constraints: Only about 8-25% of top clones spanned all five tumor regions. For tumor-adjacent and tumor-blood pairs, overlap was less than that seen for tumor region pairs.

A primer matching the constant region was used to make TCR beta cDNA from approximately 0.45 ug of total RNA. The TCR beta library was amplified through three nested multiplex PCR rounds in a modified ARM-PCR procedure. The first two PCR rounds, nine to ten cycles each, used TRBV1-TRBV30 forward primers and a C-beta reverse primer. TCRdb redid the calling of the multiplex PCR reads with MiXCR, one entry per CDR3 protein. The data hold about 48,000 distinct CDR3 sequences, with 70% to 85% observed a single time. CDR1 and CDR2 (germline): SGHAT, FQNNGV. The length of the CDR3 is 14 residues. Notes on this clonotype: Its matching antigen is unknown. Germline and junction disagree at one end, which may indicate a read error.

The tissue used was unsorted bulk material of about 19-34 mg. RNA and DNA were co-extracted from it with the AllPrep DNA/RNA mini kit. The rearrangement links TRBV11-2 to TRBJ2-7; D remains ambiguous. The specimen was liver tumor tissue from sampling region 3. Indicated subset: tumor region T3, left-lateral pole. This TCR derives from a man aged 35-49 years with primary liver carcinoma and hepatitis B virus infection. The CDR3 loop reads CAISLTDTACEQHF. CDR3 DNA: TGTGCCATCAGCTTAACTGACACTGCCTGCGAGCAGCACTTC.